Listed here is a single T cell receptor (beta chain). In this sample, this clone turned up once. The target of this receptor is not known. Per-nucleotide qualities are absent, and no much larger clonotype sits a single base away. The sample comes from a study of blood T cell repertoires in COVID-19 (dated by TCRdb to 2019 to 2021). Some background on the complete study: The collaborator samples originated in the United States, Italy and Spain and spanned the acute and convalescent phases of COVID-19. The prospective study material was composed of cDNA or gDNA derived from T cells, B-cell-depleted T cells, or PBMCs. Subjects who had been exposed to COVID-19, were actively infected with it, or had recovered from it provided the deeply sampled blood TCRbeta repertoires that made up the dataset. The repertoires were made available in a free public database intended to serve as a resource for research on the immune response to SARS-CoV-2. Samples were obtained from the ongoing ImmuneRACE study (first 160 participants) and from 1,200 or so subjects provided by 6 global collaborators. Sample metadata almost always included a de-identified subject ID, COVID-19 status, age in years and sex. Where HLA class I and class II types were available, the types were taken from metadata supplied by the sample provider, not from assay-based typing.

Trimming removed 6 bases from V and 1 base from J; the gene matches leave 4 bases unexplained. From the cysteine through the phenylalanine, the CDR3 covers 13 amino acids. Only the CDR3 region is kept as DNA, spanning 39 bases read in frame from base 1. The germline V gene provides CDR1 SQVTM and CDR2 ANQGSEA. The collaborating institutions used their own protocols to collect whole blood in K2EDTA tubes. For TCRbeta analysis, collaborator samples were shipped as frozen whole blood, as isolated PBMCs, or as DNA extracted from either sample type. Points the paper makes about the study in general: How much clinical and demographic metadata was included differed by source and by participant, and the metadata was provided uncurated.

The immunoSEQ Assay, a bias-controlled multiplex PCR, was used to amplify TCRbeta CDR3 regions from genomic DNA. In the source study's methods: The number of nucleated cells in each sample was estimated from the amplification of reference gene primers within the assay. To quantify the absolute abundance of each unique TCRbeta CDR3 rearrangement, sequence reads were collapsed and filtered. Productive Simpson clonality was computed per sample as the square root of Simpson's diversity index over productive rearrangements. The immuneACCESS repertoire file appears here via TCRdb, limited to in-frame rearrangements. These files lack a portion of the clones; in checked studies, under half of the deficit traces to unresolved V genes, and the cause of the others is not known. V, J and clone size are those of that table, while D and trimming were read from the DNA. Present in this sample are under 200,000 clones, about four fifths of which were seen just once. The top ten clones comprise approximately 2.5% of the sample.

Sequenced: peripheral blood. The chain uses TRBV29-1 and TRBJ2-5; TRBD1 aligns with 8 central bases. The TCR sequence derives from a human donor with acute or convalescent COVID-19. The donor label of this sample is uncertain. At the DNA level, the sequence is TGCAGCGTCCCGACAGGGGCCCAAGAGACCCAGTACTTC. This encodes CSVPTGAQETQYF.